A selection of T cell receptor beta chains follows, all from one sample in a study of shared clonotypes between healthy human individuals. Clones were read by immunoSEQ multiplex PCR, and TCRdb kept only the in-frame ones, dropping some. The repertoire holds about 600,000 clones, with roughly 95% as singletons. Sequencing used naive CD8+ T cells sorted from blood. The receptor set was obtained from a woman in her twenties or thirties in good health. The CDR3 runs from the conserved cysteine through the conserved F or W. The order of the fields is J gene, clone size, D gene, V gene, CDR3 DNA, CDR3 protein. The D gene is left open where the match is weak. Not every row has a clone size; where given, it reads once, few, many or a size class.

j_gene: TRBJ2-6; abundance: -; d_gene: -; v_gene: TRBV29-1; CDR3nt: TGCAGCGTTGACACCCCGCCTGGGGCCAACGTCCTGACTTTC; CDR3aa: CSVDTPPGANVLTF
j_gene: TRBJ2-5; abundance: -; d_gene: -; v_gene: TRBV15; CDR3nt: TGTGCCACCAGCAGAGACAGGGGACGGCAAGAGACCCAGTACTTC; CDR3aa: CATSRDRGRQETQYF
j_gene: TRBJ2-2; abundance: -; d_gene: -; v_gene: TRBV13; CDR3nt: TGTGCCAGCACGAGTGGGGGGTCCGGGGAGCTGTTTTTT; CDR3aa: CASTSGGSGELFF
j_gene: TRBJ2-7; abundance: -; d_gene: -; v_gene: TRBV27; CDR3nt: TGTGCCAGCAGTTTACTCGCAGGGGCGGGCCACGAGCAGTACTTC; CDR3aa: CASSLLAGAGHEQYF
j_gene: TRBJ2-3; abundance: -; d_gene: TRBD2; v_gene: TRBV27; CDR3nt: TGTGCCAGCAGTTCACTGACTAGCGGACGCACAGATACGCAGTATTTT; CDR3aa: CASSSLTSGRTDTQYF
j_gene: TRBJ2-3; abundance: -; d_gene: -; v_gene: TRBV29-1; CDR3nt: TGCAGCGTTGAAGATTTTGGTGAGGGGACCAGCACAGATACGCAGTATTTT; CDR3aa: CSVEDFGEGTSTDTQYF
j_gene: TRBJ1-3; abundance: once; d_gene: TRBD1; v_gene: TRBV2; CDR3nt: TGTGCCAGCAGCGAAGACAGGGAGCTCTTTGGAAACACCATATATTTT; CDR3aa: CASSEDRELFGNTIYF
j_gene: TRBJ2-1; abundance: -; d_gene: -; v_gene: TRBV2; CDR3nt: TGTGCCAGCAGTGAGAGTAGCGTCAACAATGAGCAGTTCTTC; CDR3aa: CASSESSVNNEQFF
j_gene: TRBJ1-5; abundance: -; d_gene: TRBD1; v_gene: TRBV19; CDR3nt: TGTGCCAGTAGTATAGTGCCAGGGGGGAGCAATCAGCCCCAGCATTTT; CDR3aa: CASSIVPGGSNQPQHF
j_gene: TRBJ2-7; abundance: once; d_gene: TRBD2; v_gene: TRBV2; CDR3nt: TGTGCCAGCAGTGAATCACTAGCGGGAAATGAGCAGTACTTC; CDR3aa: CASSESLAGNEQYF
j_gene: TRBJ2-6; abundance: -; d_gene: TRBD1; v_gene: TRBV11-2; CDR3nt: TGTGCCAGCAGCTTCGGACCGGGACAGGGGGGTTCGTTGGCCAACGTCCTGACTTTC; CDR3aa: CASSFGPGQGGSLANVLTF
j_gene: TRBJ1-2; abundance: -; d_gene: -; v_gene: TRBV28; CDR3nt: TGTGCCAGCAGCCTTTTGACGGTATCTCTGGGCTACACCTTC; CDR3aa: CASSLLTVSLGYTF
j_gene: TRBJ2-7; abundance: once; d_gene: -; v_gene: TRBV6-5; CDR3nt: TGTGCCAGCAGCCTAAGACAGCCCTACGAGCAGTACTTC; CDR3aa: CASSLRQPYEQYF
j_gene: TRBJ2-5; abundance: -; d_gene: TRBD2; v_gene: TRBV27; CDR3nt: TGTGCCAGCAGTGGACTAGCGGGAGGGCCCGGGGAGACCCAGTACTTC; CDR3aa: CASSGLAGGPGETQYF
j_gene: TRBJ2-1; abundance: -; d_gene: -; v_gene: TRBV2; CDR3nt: TGTGCCAGCAGTGGGGACCCTAGGGACTCCTACAATGAGCAGTTCTTC; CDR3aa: CASSGDPRDSYNEQFF
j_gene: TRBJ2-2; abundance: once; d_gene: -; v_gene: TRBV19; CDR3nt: TGTGCCAGTAAACTCAGGAGCACCGGGGAGCTGTTTTTT; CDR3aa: CASKLRSTGELFF
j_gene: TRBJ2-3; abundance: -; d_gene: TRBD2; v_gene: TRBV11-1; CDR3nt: TGTGCCAGCAGCCCTATGACTAGCGGGGTCCCAGATACGCAGTATTTT; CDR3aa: CASSPMTSGVPDTQYF
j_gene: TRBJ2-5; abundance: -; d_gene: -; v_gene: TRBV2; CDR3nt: TGTGCCAGCCGAGGAGGGACCCAGTACTTC; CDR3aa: CASRGGTQYF
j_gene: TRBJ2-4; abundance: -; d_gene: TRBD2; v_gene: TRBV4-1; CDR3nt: TGCGCCAGCAGCCTCGGACTAGCGGGAGTGGGTAGCATTCAGTACTTC; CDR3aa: CASSLGLAGVGSIQYF
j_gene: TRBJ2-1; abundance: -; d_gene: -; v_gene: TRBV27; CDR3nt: TGTGCCAGCACCCCTTGGGGGAACTACAATGAGCAGTTCTTC; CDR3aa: CASTPWGNYNEQFF
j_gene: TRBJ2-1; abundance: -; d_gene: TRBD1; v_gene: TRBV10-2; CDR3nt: TGCGCCAGCAGGCTTGGGACAGGGTCCTACAATGAGCAGTTCTTC; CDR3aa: CASRLGTGSYNEQFF
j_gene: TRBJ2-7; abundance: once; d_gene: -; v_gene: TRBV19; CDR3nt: TGTGCCAGTAGTATTCAGCACCTCTCCTACGAGCAGTACTTC; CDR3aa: CASSIQHLSYEQYF
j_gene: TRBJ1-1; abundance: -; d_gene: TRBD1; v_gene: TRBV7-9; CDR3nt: TGTGCTTATAGACAGGGCACTGAAGCTTTCTTT; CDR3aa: CAYRQGTEAFF
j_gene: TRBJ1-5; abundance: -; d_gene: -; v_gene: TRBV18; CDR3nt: TGTGCCAGCTCACCACGTAGGGTTGGGTCTTACTATAGCAATCAGCCCCAGCATTTT; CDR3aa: CASSPRRVGSYYSNQPQHF
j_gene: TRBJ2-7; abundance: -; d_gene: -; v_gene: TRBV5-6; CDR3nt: TGTGCCAGCAGCTCTGGTGGTACCTTAGGCGAGGGGTCCTTCGAGCAGTACTTC; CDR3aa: CASSSGGTLGEGSFEQYF
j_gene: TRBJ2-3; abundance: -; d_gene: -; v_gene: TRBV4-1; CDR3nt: TGCGCCAGCAGCCTACAGGGAGATACGCAGTATTTT; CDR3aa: CASSLQGDTQYF
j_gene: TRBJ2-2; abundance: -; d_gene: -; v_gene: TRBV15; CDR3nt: TGTGCCACCAGCAGAGATGTAGACGCGAACACCGGGGAGCTGTTTTTT; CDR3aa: CATSRDVDANTGELFF